These T cell receptor beta chains were read from a single sample in a study of OX40 agonist ivuxolimab in advanced cancers. Profiled with immunoSEQ multiplex PCR; TCRdb holds only in-frame clones, not every one. Seen here are more than 7,000 clones, about nine tenths observed once, and the top ten hold around 11%. The sample in question was CD4+ or CD8+ T cells sorted from blood, obtained in a trial of the OX40 agonist ivuxolimab. The source is an adult with an advanced solid tumor such as melanoma, head and neck, liver or kidney cancer. Both conserved end residues are part of each CDR3. Fields, in order: V gene, clone size, D gene, J gene, CDR3 protein, CDR3 DNA. The D gene is left open where the match is weak. For some rows the clone size is stated as once, few or many, or as a class when expanded; others skip it.

TRBV6-5,once,.,TRBJ1-1,CASSYRGDTEAFF,TGTGCCAGCAGTTACAGGGGTGACACTGAAGCTTTCTTT
TRBV27,.,TRBD2,TRBJ2-3,CASSPARTSLADTQYF,TGTGCCAGCAGTCCCGCCAGGACTAGTCTTGCAGATACGCAGTATTTT
TRBV27,.,TRBD1,TRBJ2-3,CASSLLQGSSDTQYF,TGTGCCAGCAGTTTACTACAGGGGAGCTCAGATACGCAGTATTTT
TRBV19,.,.,TRBJ1-4,CASSTAYIGKLFF,TGTGCCAGTAGTACCGCCTATATTGGAAAACTGTTTTTT
TRBV27,few,TRBD1,TRBJ1-2,CASSTNRGLWDGYTF,TGTGCCAGCAGTACAAACAGGGGCTTATGGGATGGCTACACCTTC
TRBV7-9,.,.,TRBJ1-1,CASSLEGGRATEAFF,TGTGCCAGCAGCTTAGAGGGGGGCAGGGCGACTGAAGCTTTCTTT
TRBV15,.,.,TRBJ2-5,CATSREKGSEETQYF,TGTGCCACCAGCAGAGAGAAAGGGTCGGAGGAGACCCAGTACTTC
TRBV5-4,.,.,TRBJ2-3,CASSLAVPSSLGDTQYF,TGTGCCAGCAGCTTGGCGGTACCCTCGTCTCTCGGAGATACGCAGTATTTT
TRBV10-1,.,TRBD2,TRBJ2-1,CASSVFGLAEYNEQFF,TGCGCCAGCAGTGTTTTTGGACTAGCGGAATACAATGAGCAGTTCTTC
TRBV6-1,.,TRBD2,TRBJ2-7,CASSERASGAYEQYF,TGTGCCAGCAGTGAAAGGGCTAGCGGGGCCTACGAGCAGTACTTC
TRBV7-9,.,.,TRBJ2-2,CASSSWGTNTGELFF,TGTGCCAGCAGCTCCTGGGGGACCAACACCGGGGAGCTGTTTTTT
TRBV9,few,.,TRBJ2-7,CASSARPTYEQYF,TGTGCCAGCAGCGCCAGGCCGACCTACGAGCAGTACTTC
TRBV2,.,.,TRBJ2-7,CATSGQTYEQYF,TGTGCCACTTCGGGACAAACCTACGAGCAGTACTTC
TRBV19,.,.,TRBJ1-4,CASSGRAANYEKLFF,TGTGCCAGTAGTGGTCGGGCTGCGAACTATGAAAAACTGTTTTTT
TRBV6-6,.,.,TRBJ2-5,CASSSPGAQYF,TGTGCCAGCAGTTCACCCGGGGCCCAGTACTTC
TRBV7-6,.,TRBD1,TRBJ2-7,CASSLGTGGDDEQYF,TGTGCCAGCAGCTTAGGGACAGGGGGCGACGACGAGCAGTACTTC
TRBV5-6,.,.,TRBJ2-7,CASSAVSLEQYF,TGTGCCAGCAGCGCGGTCTCTCTCGAGCAGTACTTC
TRBV11-2,.,.,TRBJ1-1,CASSLARVPKDTEAFF,TGTGCCAGCAGCTTAGCCCGAGTACCTAAGGACACTGAAGCTTTCTTT
TRBV29-1,.,TRBD1,TRBJ2-3,CSVRTGLSTDTQYF,TGCAGCGTTCGGACAGGCCTTAGCACAGATACGCAGTATTTT
TRBV7-6,.,TRBD1,TRBJ2-7,CASSSGQGASYEQYF,TGTGCCAGCAGCTCCGGACAGGGGGCCTCCTACGAGCAGTACTTC
TRBV19,.,.,TRBJ2-3,CASSQDKTDTQYF,TGTGCCAGTAGTCAGGACAAGACAGATACGCAGTATTTT
TRBV12-5,.,.,TRBJ2-5,CASGLERGPGETQYF,TGTGCTAGTGGTTTAGAGAGGGGTCCGGGAGAGACCCAGTACTTC
TRBV9,once,.,TRBJ2-5,CASSVEGREETQYF,TGTGCCAGCAGCGTAGAGGGTAGGGAGGAGACCCAGTACTTC
TRBV5-5,.,.,TRBJ2-3,CASRKGLNTDTQYF,TGTGCCAGCAGGAAAGGGCTCAACACAGATACGCAGTATTTT
TRBV7-9,.,.,TRBJ2-3,CASSLARGGEDTQYF,TGTGCCAGCAGCTTAGCGAGAGGGGGGGAAGATACGCAGTATTTT
TRBV27,.,TRBD2,TRBJ2-7,CASSFASSGGSYEQYF,TGTGCCAGCAGTTTTGCGTCCAGCGGGGGATCCTACGAGCAGTACTTC
TRBV12-5,.,.,TRBJ2-2,CATSDTNTGELFF,TGTGCTACGTCCGACACGAACACCGGGGAGCTGTTTTTT
TRBV5-8,.,TRBD2,TRBJ2-3,CASSPGGDTQYF,TGTGCCAGCAGCCCGGGGGGGGATACGCAGTATTTT
TRBV13,.,.,TRBJ1-4,CASSLWRDEKLFF,TGTGCCAGCAGCTTATGGCGGGATGAAAAACTGTTTTTT
TRBV9,.,.,TRBJ1-4,CASSASGLSEKLFF,TGTGCCAGCAGCGCTTCAGGGTTATCTGAAAAACTGTTTTTT
TRBV6-1,.,TRBD2,TRBJ2-3,CASSATSEPTDTQYF,TGTGCCAGCAGTGCGACTAGCGAACCCACAGATACGCAGTATTTT
TRBV5-8,.,TRBD1,TRBJ2-7,CASSYGQGGEQYF,TGTGCCAGCAGCTATGGACAGGGTGGTGAGCAGTACTTC
TRBV11-3,.,.,TRBJ1-1,CASSRMGNTEAFF,TGTGCCAGCAGCCGAATGGGGAACACTGAAGCTTTCTTT
TRBV2,.,.,TRBJ2-5,CASRLRQGYQETQYF,TGTGCCAGCAGGCTTAGGCAGGGATACCAAGAGACCCAGTACTTC
TRBV11-2,.,.,TRBJ2-6,CASSIPIKQQSRANVLTF,TGTGCCAGCAGCATACCTATAAAGCAACAAAGTCGGGCCAACGTCCTGACTTTC
TRBV9,.,.,TRBJ2-3,CASSFENTDTQYF,TGTGCCAGCAGCTTCGAAAACACAGATACGCAGTATTTT
TRBV4-1,.,.,TRBJ2-7,CASSQDSSYEQYF,TGCGCCAGCAGCCAGGACAGTTCCTACGAGCAGTACTTC
TRBV7-9,.,.,TRBJ1-4,CASSPAPRRGGREKLFF,TGTGCCAGCAGCCCCGCCCCCCGGAGGGGGGGGAGGGAAAAACTGTTTTTT
TRBV7-7,.,.,TRBJ2-5,CASSPVTLTVETQYF,TGTGCCAGCAGCCCCGTGACGTTAACGGTAGAGACCCAGTACTTC
TRBV6-1,.,TRBD1,TRBJ2-7,CAASGTGIYEQYF,TGTGCCGCCTCCGGGACAGGGATCTACGAGCAGTACTTC
TRBV2,.,TRBD2,TRBJ2-2,CASRVTSGGPNTGELFF,TGTGCCAGCAGGGTCACTAGCGGGGGGCCGAACACCGGGGAGCTGTTTTTT
TRBV7-8,.,.,TRBJ2-5,CASSFPGVETQYF,TGTGCCAGCAGCTTTCCGGGGGTGGAGACCCAGTACTTC
TRBV29-1,.,TRBD1,TRBJ2-7,CSVRKQGTYEQYF,TGCAGCGTTCGGAAACAGGGGACCTACGAGCAGTACTTC
TRBV13,.,TRBD1,TRBJ1-1,CASSAPIGQGAEAFF,TGTGCCAGCAGCGCCCCAATCGGACAGGGGGCAGAAGCTTTCTTT
TRBV11-3,.,.,TRBJ2-7,CASSLDERYEQYF,TGTGCCAGCAGCTTAGACGAAAGGTACGAGCAGTACTTC
TRBV5-4,.,TRBD1,TRBJ2-7,CASSLEGQGTHEQYF,TGTGCCAGCAGCTTGGAGGGACAGGGGACCCACGAGCAGTACTTC
TRBV7-6,.,.,TRBJ2-6,CASSTAQISQSRANVLTF,TGTGCCAGCAGCACTGCCCAAATCTCACAAAGTCGGGCCAACGTCCTGACTTTC
TRBV7-9,.,.,TRBJ2-7,CASSSIFSYEQYF,TGTGCCAGCAGCTCGATCTTCTCCTACGAGCAGTACTTC
TRBV11-3,.,TRBD1,TRBJ1-1,CASSSDRLNTEAFF,TGTGCCAGCAGCTCGGACAGGCTGAACACTGAAGCTTTCTTT
TRBV19,.,TRBD2,TRBJ2-3,CASSMFGSGGLSTDTQYF,TGTGCCAGTAGTATGTTTGGTAGCGGGGGCCTTAGCACAGATACGCAGTATTTT
TRBV13,.,TRBD1,TRBJ2-2,CASSNRDRGPGGELFF,TGTGCCAGCAGCAACCGGGACAGGGGGCCTGGCGGGGAGCTGTTTTTT